The present T cell receptor (beta chain) was sequenced within a study of identifying expanded T cells in peripheral blood. General study results and limits: Roughly 1.2 clones differed between technical replicates, versus approximately 16 and 19 over time. Variance in clone template counts between approximately 2-week samples significantly increased with total template count across all healthy donors.

Germline CDR1 reads MGHRA; CDR2 reads YSYEKL. CDR3 length: 16 residues. Trimming took off 3 bases at V and 3 bases at J, with 14 bases between the two ends. Worth noting for this clone: The antigen remains undetermined.

Sequenced by immunoSEQ multiplex PCR; TCRdb stores in-frame clones only, minus some. The sample consists of more than 95,000 clones, more than 80% of them appearing once. During the collection period, no donor immune events like infections were recorded. The sequence came from a person between 18 and 75 years old in good health. The chain uses TRBV4-1 and TRBJ2-2, with D tentatively TRBD1 or TRBD2 (5 bases each). The sequencing sample was made of blood. CDR3 nucleotides: TGCGCCAGCAGCCAGGCTGGGGGTGCGGACACCGGGGAGCTGTTTTTT. Protein product: CASSQAGGADTGELFF.